This is a list of T cell receptor beta chains from one sample in a study of blood T cell repertoires in COVID-19. Here immunoSEQ multiplex PCR was the method, and the copy in TCRdb shows in-frame clones only, minus some. The sample has some 130,000 clones; roughly three quarters are singletons. The sequencing input was peripheral blood. All receptors come from a woman aged 70-85 years with acute or convalescent COVID-19. CDR3s include the opening cysteine and the closing phenylalanine or tryptophan. A D gene is named only where the DNA matches it firmly. The size field is filled for only some rows; it gives once, few, many or a size class.

>-|TRBJ2-1|TRBD2|TRBV7-8
CASSLLAGLYNEQFF
TGTGCCAGCAGCCTCCTAGCGGGCCTCTACAATGAGCAGTTCTTC
>few|TRBJ1-2|-|TRBV7-2
CASSLKRGGSGYTF
TGTGCCAGCAGCTTAAAGCGGGGCGGGAGTGGCTACACCTTC
>few|TRBJ2-1|-|TRBV2
CASSVTGSSYNEQFF
TGTGCCAGCAGTGTAACAGGGAGCTCCTACAATGAGCAGTTCTTC
>-|TRBJ2-1|TRBD2|TRBV4-2
CASSQVIPGLAGVSEQFF
TGTGCCAGCAGCCAAGTTATTCCGGGACTAGCGGGAGTCAGTGAGCAGTTCTTC
>-|TRBJ2-5|-|TRBV19
CASSGQGKQTQYF
TGTGCCAGTAGTGGGCAGGGGAAGCAGACCCAGTACTTC
>-|TRBJ2-1|-|TRBV5-5
CASSFVRGDNNEQFF
TGTGCCAGCAGCTTCGTCAGGGGGGATAACAATGAGCAGTTCTTC
>-|TRBJ2-5|-|TRBV2
CASREHLTQYF
TGTGCCAGCAGGGAGCACCTAACCCAGTACTTC
>-|TRBJ1-2|TRBD1|TRBV7-2
CASSGQGEYGYTF
TGTGCCAGCAGCGGACAGGGAGAATATGGCTACACCTTC
>-|TRBJ1-2|-|TRBV18
CASSPRPSPGRGGVGYTF
TGTGCCAGCTCACCACGACCCTCCCCTGGTAGAGGGGGGGTTGGCTACACCTTC
>-|TRBJ2-7|TRBD1|TRBV11-2
CASSPTGVEQYF
TGTGCCAGCAGCCCCACAGGGGTCGAGCAGTACTTC
>-|TRBJ2-5|-|TRBV5-1
CASSLGQAVQETQYF
TGCGCCAGCAGCTTGGGCCAGGCTGTGCAAGAGACCCAGTACTTC
>-|TRBJ2-7|TRBD1|TRBV6-5
CASSFGPRDRVYEQYF
TGTGCCAGCAGTTTCGGCCCCCGGGACAGGGTCTACGAGCAGTACTTC
>-|TRBJ1-2|-|TRBV6-5
CASSYPGSRGYTF
TGTGCCAGCAGTTACCCCGGTTCGCGCGGCTACACCTTC
>few|TRBJ2-3|-|TRBV3-1/TRBV3-2
CASSPVTDTQYF
TGTGCCAGCAGCCCTGTTACAGATACGCAGTATTTT
>-|TRBJ2-2|-|TRBV10-3
CAIPSLVGPGELFF
TGTGCCATCCCATCCCTCGTTGGGCCCGGGGAGCTGTTTTTT
>-|TRBJ2-3|-|TRBV11-2
CASSRYLRGGATDTQYF
TGTGCCAGCAGCCGGTATCTAAGAGGGGGGGCCACAGATACGCAGTATTTT
>-|TRBJ1-1|-|TRBV6-6
CASTSRGTDTEAFF
TGTGCCAGCACTTCTCGGGGGACGGACACTGAAGCTTTCTTT
>many|TRBJ1-5|-|TRBV28
CASSSTGLDQPQHF
TGTGCCAGCAGTTCCACCGGCCTAGATCAGCCCCAGCATTTT
>-|TRBJ2-3|TRBD1|TRBV10-3
CAIRSQTQGAGTDTQYF
TGTGCCATCAGAAGTCAAACGCAGGGGGCTGGCACAGATACGCAGTATTTT
>-|TRBJ1-2|TRBD1|TRBV12-3/TRBV12-4
CAGRGQGADGYTF
TGTGCCGGCAGAGGACAGGGGGCAGATGGCTACACCTTC
>-|TRBJ2-3|-|TRBV4-1
CASSLLQGTDTQYF
TGCGCCAGCAGCCTCCTTCAGGGCACAGATACGCAGTATTTT
>-|TRBJ2-7|TRBD2|TRBV28
CASSSGTSGRSGYEQYF
TGTGCCAGCAGTTCCGGGACTAGCGGGAGAAGTGGATACGAGCAGTACTTC
>-|TRBJ1-3|-|TRBV29-1
CSALGGNTIYF
TGCAGCGCTCTAGGTGGAAACACCATATATTTT
>-|TRBJ2-1|-|TRBV12-3/TRBV12-4
CASSLRLNNEQFF
TGTGCCAGCAGTTTACGACTTAACAATGAGCAGTTCTTC
>-|TRBJ2-1|TRBD2|TRBV7-3
CASSPIAGGKNEQFF
TGTGCCAGCAGCCCCATAGCGGGAGGGAAGAATGAGCAGTTCTTC
>once|TRBJ2-7|-|TRBV6-2/TRBV6-3
CASTPLGTYVVPPYF
TGTGCCAGCACCCCTCTCGGGACATATGTAGTCCCCCCGTACTTC
>-|TRBJ1-5|TRBD1|TRBV15
CATSRDPGQGASNQPQHF
TGTGCCACCAGCAGAGACCCGGGACAGGGGGCGAGCAATCAGCCCCAGCATTTT
>-|TRBJ1-6|TRBD1|TRBV19
CASSFTGGDSPLHF
TGTGCCAGTAGTTTCACAGGGGGCGATTCACCCCTCCACTTT
>-|TRBJ2-7|-|TRBV12-3/TRBV12-4
CASSFRGSEQYF
TGTGCCAGCAGTTTTAGGGGGTCGGAGCAGTACTTC
>-|TRBJ2-1|TRBD2|TRBV29-1
CSVSSGGAGEQFF
TGCAGCGTTTCTAGCGGGGGGGCAGGTGAGCAGTTCTTC
>-|TRBJ2-5|TRBD2|TRBV7-6
CASSSGTTQETQYF
TGTGCCAGCAGCTCGGGGACTACACAAGAGACCCAGTACTTC
>few|TRBJ1-5|-|TRBV28
CASRSRGYSNQPQHF
TGTGCCAGCAGGTCCAGGGGTTATAGCAATCAGCCCCAGCATTTT
>once|TRBJ1-4|-|TRBV7-9
CASSLNGGNEKLFF
TGTGCCAGCAGCTTAAACGGGGGTAATGAAAAACTGTTTTTT
>few|TRBJ2-1|TRBD2|TRBV12-3/TRBV12-4
CASRTWGGDEQFF
TGTGCCAGCAGAACCTGGGGGGGGGATGAGCAGTTCTTC
>-|TRBJ1-2|TRBD1|TRBV19
CASTPTGTGRYGYTF
TGTGCCAGTACTCCGACCGGGACAGGGAGGTATGGCTACACCTTC
>-|TRBJ1-4|-|TRBV6-1
CASSDRVGEKLFF
TGTGCCAGCAGTGACAGGGTGGGTGAAAAACTGTTTTTT
>-|TRBJ2-1|TRBD2|TRBV7-9
CASSPIAGGLYEQFF
TGTGCCAGCAGCCCTATAGCGGGGGGGCTCTATGAGCAGTTCTTC
>-|TRBJ2-1|TRBD2|TRBV19
CASSTSGLAVNLNEQFF
TGTGCCAGTAGTACATCCGGACTAGCGGTAAATTTAAATGAGCAGTTCTTC
>few|TRBJ2-1|TRBD2|TRBV7-6
CASSLSGGSYNEQFF
TGTGCCAGCAGCCTTAGCGGGGGCTCCTACAATGAGCAGTTCTTC
>-|TRBJ2-2|TRBD1|TRBV3-1/TRBV3-2
CASSQASWTGPGELFF
TGTGCCAGCAGCCAAGCATCGTGGACAGGGCCCGGGGAGCTGTTTTTT
>once|TRBJ1-4|-|TRBV30
CAWSKLKEKLFF
TGTGCCTGGAGTAAATTAAAAGAAAAACTGTTTTTT
>-|TRBJ1-2|TRBD1|TRBV19
CASSLSRGGYTF
TGTGCCAGTAGCCTTTCCAGGGGGGGCTACACCTTC
>-|TRBJ1-1|TRBD1|TRBV19
CASTSRTGTTEAFF
TGTGCCAGTACCTCCCGGACAGGGACCACTGAAGCTTTCTTT
>-|TRBJ1-2|TRBD1|TRBV19
CASSPAPRTGSGGYTF
TGTGCCAGTAGTCCAGCACCAAGGACAGGGTCTGGTGGCTACACCTTC
>few|TRBJ1-2|-|TRBV6-5
CASSYSTNYGYTF
TGTGCCAGCAGTTACTCGACAAACTATGGCTACACCTTC
>-|TRBJ1-1|-|TRBV5-1
CASSLGTGLNTEAFF
TGCGCCAGCAGCTTGGGTACAGGGCTGAACACTGAAGCTTTCTTT
>-|TRBJ2-3|-|TRBV28
CASSGPGHSTDTQYF
TGTGCCAGCAGTGGCCCGGGACACTCCACAGATACGCAGTATTTT
>-|TRBJ1-5|-|TRBV5-6
CASSLFRDQPQHF
TGTGCCAGCAGCTTGTTCAGGGATCAGCCCCAGCATTTT
>-|TRBJ2-7|TRBD2|TRBV3-1/TRBV3-2
CASSRGGTSGRSYEQYF
TGTGCCAGCAGCCGAGGGGGGACTAGCGGGAGGTCCTACGAGCAGTACTTC
>-|TRBJ2-1|TRBD2|TRBV10-2
CASSGTTSGGAYNEQFF
TGCGCCAGCAGTGGGACGACTAGCGGGGGGGCCTACAATGAGCAGTTCTTC